The 15 T cell receptor beta chains presented below share a single source sample, sequenced in a study of early T cells in non-severe SARS-CoV-2 infection. TCRdb reprocessed the 5' RACE reads via MiXCR and lists one record per CDR3 protein. This table holds tens of thousands of distinct CDR3 sequences, over 9.5% found once. Sequencing used whole blood, obtained at baseline. Receptors originate from an adult who was a healthcare worker with PCR-confirmed SARS-CoV-2 infection or an uninfected control (not recorded which).

This rearrangement joins TRBV29-1 to TRBJ1-4; D is undetermined. This CDR3 region has 11 residues. In germline, CDR1 is SQVTM, CDR2 ANQGSEA. V lost 1 base, J lost 8 bases, and 5 bases lay in between. The chain's CDR3 is CSVEVWEKLFF. CDR3 nucleotide sequence: TGCAGCGTTGAAGTGTGGGAAAAACTGTTTTTT. The whole variable domain, remainder taken from reference TRBV29-1 and TRBJ1-4, is SAVISQKPSRDICQRGTSLTIQCQVDSQVTMMFWYRQQPGQSLTLIATANQGSEATYESGFVIDKFPISRPNLTFSTLTVSNMSPEDSSIYLCSVEVWEKLFFGSGTQLSVL.

This clonotype showed up just a few times. V is TRBV20-1 and J is TRBJ2-2, with D possibly TRBD2 on 6 matching bases. V lost 0 bases and J 2 bases, leaving 7 bases between the germline ends. Germline-derived CDR1 and CDR2 are DFQATT and SNEGSKA (reference sequence). The CDR3 contains 14 residues. This CDR3 reads CSAREGGNTGELFF. The CDR3 DNA sequence: TGCAGTGCTAGAGAGGGGGGTAACACCGGGGAGCTGTTTTTT.

This clonotype was counted at least ten times. V is TRBV15 and J is TRBJ1-2, with 9 bases lining up with TRBD1. CDR3 length: 17 residues. CDR1 and CDR2 (germline): LNHNV, YYDKDF (reference sequence). V lost 1 base to trimming and J lost 6 bases; unmatched junction nucleotides: 12. CDR3 region: CATSRALPGTGLNGYTF. The DNA for the CDR3 is TGTGCCACCAGCAGAGCCCTACCCGGGACAGGGTTAAATGGCTACACCTTC.

This clonotype was recorded many times. The chain carries TRBV9 and TRBJ1-3; D unresolved. This CDR3 contains 11 residues. Germline V lookup: CDR1 SGDLS, CDR2 YYNGEE. Trimming removed 5 bases at V and 4 bases at J, with 4 bases between. As DNA, the CDR3 is TGTGCCAGCAGTTCCGGAAACACCATATATTTT. Amino acids: CASSSGNTIYF.

CDR3: CASSLGLAGPHNEQFF. The CDR3, as DNA: TGTGCCAGCAGCTTAGGCCTAGCGGGACCCCACAATGAGCAGTTCTTC. The chain carries TRBV7-2 and TRBJ2-1, with 9 bases identical to TRBD2. The CDR3 has 16 residues. With 1 base clipped from V and 5 bases from J, the junction kept 6 bases outside the gene matches. Germline CDR1 and CDR2: SGHTA and FQGNSA.

This clonotype was seen only a few times. The chain couples TRBV19 to TRBJ2-5; D call uncertain. The CDR3 has 12 amino acids. CDR1 LNHDA and CDR2 SQIVND come from the germline V gene (reference sequence). The V end was cut by 3 bases, the J end by 3 bases, with 5 bases between. In DNA, the CDR3 is TGTGCCAGTAGTATGGCGGAAGAGACCCAGTACTTC. Translated: CASSMAEETQYF.

This clonotype has more than one count but fewer than ten. The rearrangement links TRBV24-1 to TRBJ2-7, with D maybe TRBD2 (6 bases). The CDR3 spans 15 residues. V was pared by 5 bases and J by 4 bases, with 17 bases between. The germline gives CDR1 KGHDR, CDR2 SFDVKD. The DNA of the CDR3 is TGTGCCACCAGTGTTTCTAGCGAATACAATTACGAGCAGTACTTC. Translated, it gives CATSVSSEYNYEQYF.

The chain recombines TRBV5-1 with TRBJ1-1, with unresolved D. V lost 5 bases and J 1 base, leaving 9 bases between the germline ends. The V gene's germline CDR1 is SGHRS and CDR2 YFSETQ. CDR3 length: 13 residues. The CDR3 sequence: CASSQESNTEAFF. The CDR3 DNA follows: TGCGCCAGCAGTCAGGAGTCGAACACTGAAGCTTTCTTT.

This clonotype came up a few times. The V gene is TRBV19, the J gene TRBJ1-4; D remains ambiguous. Germline CDR1 LNHDA, CDR2 SQIVND (reference sequence). CDR3 length: 15 amino acids. V was clipped by 3 bases and J by 1 base, with 9 bases between them. In DNA form, the CDR3 reads TGTGCCAGTAGTATTGGTGTCGGAACTAATGAAAAACTGTTTTTT. Encoded protein: CASSIGVGTNEKLFF.

The chain is built from TRBV18 and TRBJ1-2; D is undetermined. The germline gives CDR1 KGHSH, CDR2 LQKENI. V gave up 6 bases and J gave up 0 bases, with 8 bases separating them. The CDR3 contains 13 residues. CDR3 nucleotides: TGTGCCAGCTCCGAGGGCGCTAACTATGGCTACACCTTC. Residues: CASSEGANYGYTF.

This clonotype was counted between two and nine times. Here the CDR3 reads CASRDPKRKETQYF. For the CDR3, the DNA is TGTGCCAGCCGGGACCCCAAGCGGAAAGAGACCCAGTACTTC. J is TRBJ2-5 and V is TRBV9; D tentatively reads TRBD1 or TRBD2 (5 bases each). V dropped 7 bases and J dropped 3 bases, with 16 bases sitting between them. This CDR3 comprises 14 residues. Germline lookup yields CDR1 SGDLS and CDR2 YYNGEE.

This clonotype has ten or more counts. V and J are TRBV18 and TRBJ2-7; D ambiguous. Germline lookup yields CDR1 KGHSH and CDR2 LQKENI. The CDR3 is 14 amino acids. The V gene lost 3 bases and the J gene lost 2 bases, with 11 bases spanning the gap. This chain's CDR3 is CASSPSQATYEQYF. The CDR3, as DNA: TGTGCCAGCTCACCGAGCCAGGCTACCTACGAGCAGTACTTC.

The chain employs TRBV29-1 and TRBJ2-7, with a possible D match to TRBD2 (5 bases). Germline V lookup: CDR1 SQVTM, CDR2 ANQGSEA. Trimming removed 2 bases at V and 4 bases at J, with 12 bases between. The CDR3 runs to 13 residues. This chain's CDR3 is CSVEFGPGYEQYF. CDR3 nucleotide sequence: TGCAGCGTTGAATTCGGACCGGGATACGAGCAGTACTTC.

The chain couples TRBV27 to TRBJ2-4; weak D call: TRBD1 (5 bases). This CDR3 is 17 amino acids long. Between the trimmed V and J ends, which lost 1 base and 3 bases, there was a span of 16 bases. The germline V gene has CDR1 MNHEY and CDR2 SMNVEV (reference sequence). This CDR3 is CASSLLAIHQGKNIQYF. In DNA form, the CDR3 reads TGTGCCAGCAGTTTATTGGCTATCCATCAGGGCAAAAACATTCAGTACTTC.

The rearrangement uses TRBV10-3 and TRBJ2-2, with unresolved D. There are 12 residues in the CDR3. V gave up 0 bases and J gave up 8 bases, with 4 bases separating them. Germline V gene sequence: CDR1 ENHRY, CDR2 SYGVKD. The CDR3: CAISESLGELFF. DNA of the CDR3: TGTGCCATCAGTGAGTCTCTTGGGGAGCTGTTTTTT.